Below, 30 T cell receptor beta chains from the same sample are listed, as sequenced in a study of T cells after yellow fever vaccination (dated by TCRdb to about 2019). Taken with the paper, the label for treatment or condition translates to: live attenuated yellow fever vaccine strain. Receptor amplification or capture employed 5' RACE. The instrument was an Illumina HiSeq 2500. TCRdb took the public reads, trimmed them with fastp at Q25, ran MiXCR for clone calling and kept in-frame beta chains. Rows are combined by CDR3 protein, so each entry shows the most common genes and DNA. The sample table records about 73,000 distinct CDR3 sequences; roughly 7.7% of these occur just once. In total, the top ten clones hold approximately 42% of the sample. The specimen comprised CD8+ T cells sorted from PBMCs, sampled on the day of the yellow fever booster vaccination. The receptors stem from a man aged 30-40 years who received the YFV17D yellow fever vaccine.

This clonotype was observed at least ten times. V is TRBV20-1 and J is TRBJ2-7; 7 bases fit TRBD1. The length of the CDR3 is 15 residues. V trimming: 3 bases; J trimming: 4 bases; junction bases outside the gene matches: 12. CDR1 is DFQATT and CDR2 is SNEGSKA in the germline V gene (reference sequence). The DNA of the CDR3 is TGCAGTGCTAGCCCGGCAGGGGGTGGCACTTACGAGCAGTACTTC. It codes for CSASPAGGGTYEQYF.

The CDR3 DNA follows: TGTGCCAGCAGCCCCAATCAGGATACGCAGTATTTT. Encoded protein: CASSPNQDTQYF. The rearrangement joins TRBV7-9 to TRBJ2-3; no definite D call. V gave up 5 bases and J gave up 6 bases, with 9 bases separating them. The CDR3 is made up of 12 amino acids. CDR1 SEHNR and CDR2 FQNEAQ come from the germline V gene (reference sequence).

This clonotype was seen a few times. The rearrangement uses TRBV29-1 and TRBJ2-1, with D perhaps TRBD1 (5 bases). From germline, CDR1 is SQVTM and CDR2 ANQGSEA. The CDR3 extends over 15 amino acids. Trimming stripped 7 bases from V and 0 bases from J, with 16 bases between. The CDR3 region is CSAPWGPSSYNEQFF. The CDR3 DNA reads TGCAGCGCCCCATGGGGCCCGAGCTCCTACAATGAGCAGTTCTTC.

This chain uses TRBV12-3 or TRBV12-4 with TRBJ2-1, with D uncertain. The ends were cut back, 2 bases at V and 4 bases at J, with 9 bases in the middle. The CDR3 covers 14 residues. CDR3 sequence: CASSLSDEYNEQFF. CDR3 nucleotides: TGTGCCAGCAGTTTATCGGACGAATACAATGAGCAGTTCTTC.

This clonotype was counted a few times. The chain's CDR3 is CASSVEGGVRGGYEQFF. In DNA, the CDR3 is TGTGCCAGCAGCGTAGAGGGAGGCGTGAGGGGTGGGTATGAGCAGTTCTTC. The chain combines TRBV9 with TRBJ2-1; D may be TRBD2 (6 bases). The germline V and J ends were trimmed by 0 bases and 8 bases, with 21 bases remaining between them. The CDR3 runs 17 residues. Per germline, CDR1 SGDLS and CDR2 YYNGEE.

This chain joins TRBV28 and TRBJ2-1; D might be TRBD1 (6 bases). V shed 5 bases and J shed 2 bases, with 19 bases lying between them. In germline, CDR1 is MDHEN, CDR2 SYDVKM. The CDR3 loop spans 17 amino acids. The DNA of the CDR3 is TGTGCCAGCAGTCCGACCGGACAGCTTGGTGCCTACAATGAGCAGTTCTTC. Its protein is CASSPTGQLGAYNEQFF.

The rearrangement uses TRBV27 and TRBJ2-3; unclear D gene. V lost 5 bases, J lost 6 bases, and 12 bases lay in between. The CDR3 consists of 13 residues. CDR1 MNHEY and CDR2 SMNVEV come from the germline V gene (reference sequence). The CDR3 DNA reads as TGTGCCAGCAGTCCGTCGGCCCCCGATACGCAGTATTTT. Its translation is CASSPSAPDTQYF.

Written as DNA, the CDR3 is TGCGCCAGCAGCTTGGGGACCGGGACAGGGGACGAGCAGTACTTC. Translated, it gives CASSLGTGTGDEQYF. The chain recombines TRBV5-1 with TRBJ2-7, with 10 bases matching TRBD1. The CDR3 has 15 residues. Germline V gives CDR1 SGHRS, CDR2 YFSETQ. Trimming removed 0 bases from V and 5 bases from J; junction bases left unmatched: 5.

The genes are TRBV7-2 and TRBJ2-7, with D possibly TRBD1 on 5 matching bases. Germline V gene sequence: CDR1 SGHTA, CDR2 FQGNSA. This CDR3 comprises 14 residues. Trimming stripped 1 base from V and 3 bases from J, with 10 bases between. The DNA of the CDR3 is TGTGCCAGCAGCTTAGGTGTGGACAACTACGAGCAGTACTTC. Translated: CASSLGVDNYEQYF. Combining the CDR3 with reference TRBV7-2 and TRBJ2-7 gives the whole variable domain GAGVSQSPSNKVTEKGKDVELRCDPISGHTALYWYRQSLGQGLEFLIYFQGNSAPDKSGLPSDRFSAERTGGSVSTLTIQRTQQEDSAVYLCASSLGVDNYEQYFGPGTRLTVT.

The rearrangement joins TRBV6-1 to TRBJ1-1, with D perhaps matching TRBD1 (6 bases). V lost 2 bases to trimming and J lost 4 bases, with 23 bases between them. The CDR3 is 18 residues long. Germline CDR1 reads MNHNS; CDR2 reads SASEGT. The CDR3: CASSELPQGFGYGTEAFF. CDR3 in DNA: TGTGCCAGCAGTGAATTGCCACAGGGATTCGGGTATGGCACTGAAGCTTTCTTT.

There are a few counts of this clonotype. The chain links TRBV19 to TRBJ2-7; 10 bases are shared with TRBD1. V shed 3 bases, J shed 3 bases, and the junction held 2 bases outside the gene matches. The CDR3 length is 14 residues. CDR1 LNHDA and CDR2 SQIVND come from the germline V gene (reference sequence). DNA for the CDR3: TGTGCCAGTAGTATCCGGACAGGGGGCTACGAGCAGTACTTC. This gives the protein CASSIRTGGYEQYF.

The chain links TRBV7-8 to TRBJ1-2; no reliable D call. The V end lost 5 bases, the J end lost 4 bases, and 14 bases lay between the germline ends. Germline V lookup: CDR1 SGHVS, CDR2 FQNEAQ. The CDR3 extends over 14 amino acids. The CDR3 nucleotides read TGTGCCAGCAGCCACGGGAGCCAATCCTATGGCTACACCTTC. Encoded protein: CASSHGSQSYGYTF. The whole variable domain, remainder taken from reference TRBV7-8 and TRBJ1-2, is GAGVSQSPRYKVAKRGQDVALRCDPISGHVSLFWYQQALGQGPEFLTYFQNEAQLDKSGLPSDRFFAERPEGSVSTLKIQRTQQEDSAVYLCASSHGSQSYGYTFGSGTRLTVV.

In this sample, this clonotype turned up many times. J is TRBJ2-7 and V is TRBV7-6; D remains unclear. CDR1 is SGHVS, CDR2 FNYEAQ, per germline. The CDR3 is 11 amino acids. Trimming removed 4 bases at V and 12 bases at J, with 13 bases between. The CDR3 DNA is TGTGCCAGCAGCTCGACGGGCCTCTGGTACTTC. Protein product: CASSSTGLWYF.

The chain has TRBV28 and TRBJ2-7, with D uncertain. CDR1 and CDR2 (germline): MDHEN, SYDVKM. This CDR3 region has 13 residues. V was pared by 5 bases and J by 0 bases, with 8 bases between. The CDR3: CASSPLTSYEQYF. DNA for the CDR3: TGTGCCAGCAGTCCCTTGACCTCCTACGAGCAGTACTTC.

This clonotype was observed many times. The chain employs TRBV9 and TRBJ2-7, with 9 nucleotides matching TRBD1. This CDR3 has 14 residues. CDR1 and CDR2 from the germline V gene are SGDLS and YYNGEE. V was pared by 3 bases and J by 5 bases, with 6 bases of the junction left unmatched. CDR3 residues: CASSEGTGNNEQYF. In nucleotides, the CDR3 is TGTGCCAGCAGCGAAGGGACAGGGAATAACGAGCAGTACTTC.

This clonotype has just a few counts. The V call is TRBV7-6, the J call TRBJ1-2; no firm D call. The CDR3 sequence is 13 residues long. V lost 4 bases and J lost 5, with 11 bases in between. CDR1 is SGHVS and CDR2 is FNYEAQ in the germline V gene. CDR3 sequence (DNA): TGTGCCAGCAGCTGGGGAGAATGGTATGGCTACACCTTC. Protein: CASSWGEWYGYTF.

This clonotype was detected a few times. This CDR3 reads CSVEDMREGHYEQYF. The CDR3 DNA follows: TGCAGCGTTGAAGATATGCGGGAGGGGCACTACGAGCAGTACTTC. The V and J genes are TRBV29-1 and TRBJ2-7, with 9 bases fitting TRBD2. V shed 0 bases and J 3 bases; nucleotides not matched to a gene: 6. Germline CDR1 SQVTM, CDR2 ANQGSEA. This CDR3 spans 15 amino acids.

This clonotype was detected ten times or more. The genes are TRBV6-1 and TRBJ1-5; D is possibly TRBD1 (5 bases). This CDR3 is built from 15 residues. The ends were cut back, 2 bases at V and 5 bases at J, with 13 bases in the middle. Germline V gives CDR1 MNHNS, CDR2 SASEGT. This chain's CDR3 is CASSESPGSDQPQHF. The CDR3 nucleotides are TGTGCCAGCAGTGAATCGCCAGGGTCCGATCAGCCCCAGCATTTT.

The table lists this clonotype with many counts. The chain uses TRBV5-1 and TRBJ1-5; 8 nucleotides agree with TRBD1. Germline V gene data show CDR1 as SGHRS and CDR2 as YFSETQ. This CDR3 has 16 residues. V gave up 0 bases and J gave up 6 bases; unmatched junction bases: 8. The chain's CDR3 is CASSLEAGGAGQPQHF. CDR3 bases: TGCGCCAGCAGCTTGGAGGCAGGGGGCGCGGGTCAGCCCCAGCATTTT. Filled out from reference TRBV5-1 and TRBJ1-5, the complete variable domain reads KAGVTQTPRYLIKTRGQQVTLSCSPISGHRSVSWYQQTPGQGLQFLFEYFSETQRNKGNFPGRFSGRQFSNSRSEMNVSTLELGDSALYLCASSLEAGGAGQPQHFGDGTRLSIL.

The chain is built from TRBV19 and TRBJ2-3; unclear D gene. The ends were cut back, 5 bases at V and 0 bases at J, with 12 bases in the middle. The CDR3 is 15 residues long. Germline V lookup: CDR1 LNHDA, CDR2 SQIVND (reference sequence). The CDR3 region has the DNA TGTGCCAGTAGTCCCAGCTCGTATAGCACAGATACGCAGTATTTT. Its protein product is CASSPSSYSTDTQYF.

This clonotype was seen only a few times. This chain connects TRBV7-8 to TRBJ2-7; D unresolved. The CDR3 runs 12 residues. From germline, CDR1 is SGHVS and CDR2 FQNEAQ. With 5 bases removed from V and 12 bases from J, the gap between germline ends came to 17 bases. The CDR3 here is CASSPQGGFPYF. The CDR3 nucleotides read TGTGCCAGCAGCCCACAAGGTGGGTTCCCGTACTTC.

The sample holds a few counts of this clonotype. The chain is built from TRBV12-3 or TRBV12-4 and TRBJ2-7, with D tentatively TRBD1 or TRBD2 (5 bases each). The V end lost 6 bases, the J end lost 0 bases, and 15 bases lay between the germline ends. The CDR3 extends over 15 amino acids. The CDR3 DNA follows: TGTGCCAGCAGAGCCACAGGAGGACTCTCCTACGAGCAGTACTTC. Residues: CASRATGGLSYEQYF.

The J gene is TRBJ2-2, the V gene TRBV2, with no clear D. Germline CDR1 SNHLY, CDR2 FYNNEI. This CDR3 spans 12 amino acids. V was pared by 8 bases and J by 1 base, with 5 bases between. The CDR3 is CASYLNTGELFF. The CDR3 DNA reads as TGTGCCAGCTACCTGAACACCGGGGAGCTGTTTTTT.

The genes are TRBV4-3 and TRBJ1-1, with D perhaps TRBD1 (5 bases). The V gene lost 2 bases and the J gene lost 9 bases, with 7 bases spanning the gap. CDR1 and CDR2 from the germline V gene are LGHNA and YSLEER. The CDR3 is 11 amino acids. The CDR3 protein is CASSQQGKAFF. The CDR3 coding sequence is TGCGCCAGCAGCCAACAGGGAAAAGCTTTCTTT.

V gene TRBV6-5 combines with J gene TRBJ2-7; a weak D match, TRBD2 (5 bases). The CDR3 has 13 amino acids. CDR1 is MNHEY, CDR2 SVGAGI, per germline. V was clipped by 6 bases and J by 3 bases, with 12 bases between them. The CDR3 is CASSADLDYEQYF. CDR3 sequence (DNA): TGTGCCAGCAGCGCGGACTTAGACTACGAGCAGTACTTC.

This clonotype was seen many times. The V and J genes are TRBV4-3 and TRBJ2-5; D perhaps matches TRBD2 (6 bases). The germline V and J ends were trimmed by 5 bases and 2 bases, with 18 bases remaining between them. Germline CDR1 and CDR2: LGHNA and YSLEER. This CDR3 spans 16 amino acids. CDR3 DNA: TGCGCCAGCAGCGAAACCGGGACTGATGTGCAAGAGACCCAGTACTTC. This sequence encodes CASSETGTDVQETQYF.

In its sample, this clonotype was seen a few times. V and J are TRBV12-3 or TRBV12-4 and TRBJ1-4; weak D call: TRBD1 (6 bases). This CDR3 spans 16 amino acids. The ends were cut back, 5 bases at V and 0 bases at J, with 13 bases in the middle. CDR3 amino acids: CASSPESGATNEKLFF. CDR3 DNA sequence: TGTGCCAGCAGTCCAGAGTCAGGGGCAACTAATGAAAAACTGTTTTTT.

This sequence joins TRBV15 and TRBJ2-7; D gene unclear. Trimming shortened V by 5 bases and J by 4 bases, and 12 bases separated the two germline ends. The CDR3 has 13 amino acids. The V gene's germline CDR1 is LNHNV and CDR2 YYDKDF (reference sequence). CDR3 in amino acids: CATSDYLRYEQYF. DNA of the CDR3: TGTGCCACCAGCGATTATCTTAGGTACGAGCAGTACTTC. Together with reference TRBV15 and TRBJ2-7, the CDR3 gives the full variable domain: DAMVIQNPRYQVTQFGKPVTLSCSQTLNHNVMYWYQQKSSQAPKLLFHYYDKDFNNEADTPDNFQSRRPNTSFCFLDIRSPGLGDTAMYLCATSDYLRYEQYFGPGTRLTVT.

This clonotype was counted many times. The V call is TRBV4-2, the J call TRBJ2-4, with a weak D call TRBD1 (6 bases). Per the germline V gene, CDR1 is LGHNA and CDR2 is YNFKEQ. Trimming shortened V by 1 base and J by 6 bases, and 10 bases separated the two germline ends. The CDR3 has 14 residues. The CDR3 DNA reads TGTGCCAGCAGCCAAGTTATGACAGGAAACATTCAGTACTTC. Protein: CASSQVMTGNIQYF.

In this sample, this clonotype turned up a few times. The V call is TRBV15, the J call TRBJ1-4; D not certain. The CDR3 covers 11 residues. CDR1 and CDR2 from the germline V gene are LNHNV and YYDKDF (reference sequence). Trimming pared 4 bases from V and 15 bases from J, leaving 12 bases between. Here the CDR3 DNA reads TGTGCCACCAGCACTAAAGGCGAGGTGTTTTTT. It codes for CATSTKGEVFF.